This note documents a single T cell receptor beta chain sequence. This entry is derived from a study of blood T cell repertoires in COVID-19. Whole-study context: Nucleic acid was either cDNA or gDNA, and it came from T cells, B-cell-depleted T cells, or PBMCs.

Repertoires were generated with immunoSEQ multiplex PCR, while TCRdb's copy carries only in-frame clones and drops some. Among tens of thousands of clones listed, approximately 92% were seen once. V was clipped by 1 base and J by 1 base, with 9 bases between them. Germline-derived CDR1 and CDR2 are SGHTA and FQGNSA. There are 15 residues in the CDR3. The receptor was isolated from a man in his forties or fifties with COVID-19, enrolled during active disease. The chain uses TRBV7-2 and TRBJ2-3, with D tentatively TRBD2 (6 bases). The specimen sequenced was peripheral blood. Here the CDR3 reads CASSLVASGTDTQYF. In DNA, the CDR3 is TGTGCCAGCAGCTTAGTGGCTAGCGGCACAGATACGCAGTATTTT.